Sequencing of this T cell receptor (beta chain) was carried out in a study of human T cells and chemical hapten exposure (dated by TCRdb to 2020 to 2023). Regarding the study in general: For sensitization, 2% DPC in acetone was applied to an approximately 2 cm by approximately 2 cm area of upper inner arm skin. Patients additionally received weekly therapeutic DPC doses to the scalp throughout the roughly 23-week study period. Patch testing on the upper back used Finn chambers containing 0.01% DPC, with scoring done after 6 days according to International Contact Dermatitis Research Group standards. Alopecia areata with under or over 50% scalp involvement, alopecia totalis and alopecia universalis were represented in the patient cohort, which was mostly female. Libraries were pooled for sequencing, and per-sample TCR yields varied mainly because of small differences in library volumes within the pool. This study followed changes in the peripheral blood TCR repertoire in vivo during primary and secondary sensitization of alopecia patients to the hapten diphenylcyclopropenone (DPC). Blood samples were taken from patients before sensitization (week 0) and at 2, 6 and about 24 weeks after DPC sensitization. For TCR sequencing, blood came from 25 to 35 alopecia patients at anywhere from one to four time points (pre-sensitization, 2, 6 and 24 weeks).

This clonotype came up a few times. Its antigen specificity is not known. Qualities for individual bases were not recorded, and no much larger clone is one base off. In light of the paper, this sample's time point label describes: patch test 1, 2 weeks after DPC sensitization. Sample treatment or condition, as interpreted from the label and publication: therapeutic diphenylcyclopropenone sensitization with weekly scalp DPC. Blood at each patch-test visit was drawn before the patch test was applied. Patients were eligible if aged 18 to 70, diagnosed with alopecia and judged suitable for DPC therapy, and pregnant patients were excluded. Total RNA was isolated from unfractionated whole blood collected in Tempus Blood RNA tubes. CDR1 and CDR2 are read off the germline V gene as MDHEN and SYDVKM. Inclusive of the bounding cysteine and phenylalanine, the CDR3 is 14 residues long. The read is trimmed to its CDR3 DNA, 42 bases read in frame from base 1. V drops 3 bases and J drops 5 bases, leaving 13 bases in between.

What the work shows at the level of the full study, not this receptor alone: Because all patients had alopecia, a presumed autoimmune disease, the immune response of the patients might differ from that of healthy individuals. Repeated subsampling changed both the strength of the expansion versus patch-test correlation and the threshold at which that correlation became significant. DPC sensitization did not change the number of TCRs with a frequency above 1 in 1000, and there was no evidence of changes in global repertoire structure. Significantly more large CDR3 similarity clusters were formed by expanded TCRs than by pre-sensitization or healthy control sets, consistent with antigen-driven responses. Patch test score correlated positively with the number of PT1 expanded TCRs, reaching significance at thresholds 8, 16 and 32 but not at 4.

The library was built by means of RACE. The sample was run on a NextSeq 500. During library preparation, unique molecular identifiers were attached to individual cDNA molecules so that TCRs could be counted in a quantitative, reproducible way. From each blood RNA sample, both TCR alpha and TCR beta chains were sequenced. On the study's bioinformatics: A median of around 100,000 TCRs per sample was observed, with a range of about 20,000 to 750,000. V, J and CDR3 annotation of the TCR reads was performed with the Decombinator software suite. For PS versus PT1 abundance plots, all samples were subsampled to the same number of TCRs (28,000). TCRs were defined as expanded if absent before sensitization and observed at least eight times at the 2-week time point. TCRdb ran its own pipeline on the public reads, namely fastp trimming at Q25 and MiXCR clone calling, and kept in-frame beta chains. Merged by CDR3 protein, the rows form single entries marked with the most common genes and DNA. TCRdb's processing, not the authors', yielded these V and J calls. In this sample the table shows some 400,000 distinct CDR3 sequences, roughly 5% of which occur a single time. About 2.2% of the sample comes from the top ten.

This specimen was whole blood, taken in connection with sensitization to the hapten diphenylcyclopropenone (DPC). The sequence was collected from a woman aged 45-65 years with alopecia areata. Some clones in this sample may be carry-over from other donors' samples. The chain uses TRBV28 and TRBJ1-2; the D gene is not confidently resolved. The CDR3 region: CASSFVGRPYGYTF. The nucleotides read TGTGCCAGCAGTTTCGTGGGCAGGCCATATGGCTACACCTTC.